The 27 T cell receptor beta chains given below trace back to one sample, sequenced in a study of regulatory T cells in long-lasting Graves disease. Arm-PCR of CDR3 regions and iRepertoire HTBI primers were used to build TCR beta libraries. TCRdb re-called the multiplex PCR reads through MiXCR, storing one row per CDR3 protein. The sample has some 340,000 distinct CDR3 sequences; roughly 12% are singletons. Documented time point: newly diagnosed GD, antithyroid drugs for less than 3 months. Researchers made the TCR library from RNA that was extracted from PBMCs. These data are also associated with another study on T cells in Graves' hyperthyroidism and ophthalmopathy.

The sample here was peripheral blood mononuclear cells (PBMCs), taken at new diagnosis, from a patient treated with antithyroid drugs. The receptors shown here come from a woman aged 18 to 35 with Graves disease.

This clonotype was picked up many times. The CDR3, as DNA: TGTGCCACCAGTGATCCGACAGGCAATCAGCCCCAGCATTTT. This sequence encodes CATSDPTGNQPQHF. The chain links TRBV24-1 to TRBJ1-5, with a possible D match to TRBD1 (5 bases). The CDR3 runs 14 residues. Deletions cut 3 bases from V and 2 bases from J, with 7 bases between. Germline V gene data show CDR1 as KGHDR and CDR2 as SFDVKD.

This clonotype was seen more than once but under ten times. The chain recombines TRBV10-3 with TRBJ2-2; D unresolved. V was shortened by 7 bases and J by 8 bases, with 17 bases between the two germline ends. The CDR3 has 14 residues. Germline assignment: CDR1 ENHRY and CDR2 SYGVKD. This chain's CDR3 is CAIKHPRPRGELFF. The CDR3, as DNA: TGTGCCATCAAACACCCAAGACCCAGGGGGGAGCTGTTTTTT.

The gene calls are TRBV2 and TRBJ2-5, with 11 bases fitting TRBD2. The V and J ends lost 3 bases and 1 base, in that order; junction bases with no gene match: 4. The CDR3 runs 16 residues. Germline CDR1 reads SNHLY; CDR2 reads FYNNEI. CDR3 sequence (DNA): TGTGCCAGCAGTGAGGGTAGCGGGGGGGCCCAAGAGACCCAGTACTTC. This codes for CASSEGSGGAQETQYF.

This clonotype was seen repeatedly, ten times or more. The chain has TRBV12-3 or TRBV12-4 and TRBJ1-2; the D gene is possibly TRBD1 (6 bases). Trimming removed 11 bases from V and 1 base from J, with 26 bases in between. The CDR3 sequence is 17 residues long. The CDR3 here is CASDNEDRDTDNYGYTF. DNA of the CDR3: TGTGCCTCCGACAACGAAGACCGGGACACCGATAACTATGGCTACACCTTC.

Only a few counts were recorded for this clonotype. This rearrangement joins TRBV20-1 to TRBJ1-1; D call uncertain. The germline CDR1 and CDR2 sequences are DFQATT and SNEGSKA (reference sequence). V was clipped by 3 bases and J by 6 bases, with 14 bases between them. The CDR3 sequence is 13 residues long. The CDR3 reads CSARDPEDAEAFF. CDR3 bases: TGCAGTGCTAGGGACCCCGAAGACGCTGAAGCTTTCTTT.

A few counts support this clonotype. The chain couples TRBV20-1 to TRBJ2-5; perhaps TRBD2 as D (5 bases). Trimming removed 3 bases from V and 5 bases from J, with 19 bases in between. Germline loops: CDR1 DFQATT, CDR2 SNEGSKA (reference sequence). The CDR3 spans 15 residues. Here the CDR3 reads CSARGSLLEGETQYF. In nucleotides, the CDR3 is TGCAGTGCTAGGGGATCGCTACTAGAGGGCGAGACCCAGTACTTC.

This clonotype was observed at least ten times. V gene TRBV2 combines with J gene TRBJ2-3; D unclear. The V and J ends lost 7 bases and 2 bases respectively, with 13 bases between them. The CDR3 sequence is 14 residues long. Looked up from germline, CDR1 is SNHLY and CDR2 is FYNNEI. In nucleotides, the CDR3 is TGTGCCAGCATGATAGAGGCGTCCACAGATACGCAGTATTTT. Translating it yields CASMIEASTDTQYF.

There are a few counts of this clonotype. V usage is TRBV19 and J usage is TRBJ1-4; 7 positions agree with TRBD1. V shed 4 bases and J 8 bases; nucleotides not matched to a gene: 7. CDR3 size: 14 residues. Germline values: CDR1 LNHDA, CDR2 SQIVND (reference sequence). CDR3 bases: TGTGCCAGTAGTAACGACAGGGTGGGGGAAAAACTGTTTTTT. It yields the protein CASSNDRVGEKLFF.

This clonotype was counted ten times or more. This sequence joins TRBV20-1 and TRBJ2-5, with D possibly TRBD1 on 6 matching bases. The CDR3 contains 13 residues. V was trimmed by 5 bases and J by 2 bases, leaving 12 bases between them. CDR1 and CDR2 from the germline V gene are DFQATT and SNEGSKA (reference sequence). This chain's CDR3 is CSAGQGYQETQYF. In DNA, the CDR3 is TGCAGTGCTGGCCAGGGGTATCAAGAGACCCAGTACTTC.

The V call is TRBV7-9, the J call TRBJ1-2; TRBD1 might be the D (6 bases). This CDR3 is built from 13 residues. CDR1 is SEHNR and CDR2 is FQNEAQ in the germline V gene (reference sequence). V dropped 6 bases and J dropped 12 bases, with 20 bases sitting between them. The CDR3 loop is CASSSGQHDPDTF. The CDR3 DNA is TGTGCCAGCAGTAGTGGACAGCACGACCCTGACACCTTC.

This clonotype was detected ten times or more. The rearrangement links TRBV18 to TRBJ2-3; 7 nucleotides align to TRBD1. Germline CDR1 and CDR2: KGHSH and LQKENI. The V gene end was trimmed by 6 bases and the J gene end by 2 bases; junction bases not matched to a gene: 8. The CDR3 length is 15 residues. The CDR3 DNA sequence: TGTGCCAGCTCGGCGACCGGGACAGACACAGATACGCAGTATTTT. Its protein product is CASSATGTDTDTQYF.

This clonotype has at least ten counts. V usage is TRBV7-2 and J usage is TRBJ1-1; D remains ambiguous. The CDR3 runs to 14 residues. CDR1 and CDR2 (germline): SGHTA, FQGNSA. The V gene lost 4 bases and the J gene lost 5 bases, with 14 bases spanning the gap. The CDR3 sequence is CASSYRALTTEAFF. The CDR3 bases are TGTGCCAGCAGCTATAGGGCCCTGACGACTGAAGCTTTCTTT.

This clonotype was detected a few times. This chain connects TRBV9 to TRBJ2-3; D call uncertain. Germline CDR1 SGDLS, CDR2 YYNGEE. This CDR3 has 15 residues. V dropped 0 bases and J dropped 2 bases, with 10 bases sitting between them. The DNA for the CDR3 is TGTGCCAGCAGCGTAGTTTCTGGAGACACAGATACGCAGTATTTT. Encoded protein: CASSVVSGDTDTQYF.

CDR3 sequence reads: CASKGPDTQYF. CDR3 nucleotide sequence: TGTGCCAGCAAGGGTCCGGATACGCAGTATTTT. The chain links TRBV12-3 or TRBV12-4 to TRBJ2-3; no clear D. The CDR3 totals 11 residues. The V gene lost 7 bases and the J gene lost 6 bases, with 8 bases spanning the gap.

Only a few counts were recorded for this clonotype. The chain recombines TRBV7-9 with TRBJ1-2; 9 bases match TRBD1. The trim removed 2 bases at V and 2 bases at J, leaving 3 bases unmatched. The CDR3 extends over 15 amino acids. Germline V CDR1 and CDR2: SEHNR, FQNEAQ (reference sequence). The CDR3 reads CASSLPGQGNYGYTF. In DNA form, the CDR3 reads TGTGCCAGCAGCTTACCGGGACAGGGCAACTATGGCTACACCTTC.

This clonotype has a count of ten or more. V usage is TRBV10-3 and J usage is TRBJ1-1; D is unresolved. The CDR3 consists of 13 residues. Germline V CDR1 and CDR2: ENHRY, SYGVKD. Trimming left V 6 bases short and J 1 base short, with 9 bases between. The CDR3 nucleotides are TGTGCCATCAGGGGTCGGCCGAACACTGAAGCTTTCTTT. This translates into CAIRGRPNTEAFF.

In DNA, the CDR3 is TGTGCCAGCAGTTTACGGAGCATAGCGATGGGTACGCAGTATTTT. The encoded protein is CASSLRSIAMGTQYF. The V call is TRBV12-3 or TRBV12-4, the J call TRBJ2-3; D possibly corresponds to TRBD2 (5 bases). The V end lost 2 bases, the J end lost 8 bases, and 17 bases lay between the germline ends. The CDR3 covers 15 residues.

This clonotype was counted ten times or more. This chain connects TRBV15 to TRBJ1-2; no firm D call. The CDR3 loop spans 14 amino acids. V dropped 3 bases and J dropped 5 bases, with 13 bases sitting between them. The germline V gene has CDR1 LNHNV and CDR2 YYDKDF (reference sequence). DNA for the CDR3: TGTGCCACCAGCAGGGACGTTACATCATATGGCTACACCTTC. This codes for CATSRDVTSYGYTF.

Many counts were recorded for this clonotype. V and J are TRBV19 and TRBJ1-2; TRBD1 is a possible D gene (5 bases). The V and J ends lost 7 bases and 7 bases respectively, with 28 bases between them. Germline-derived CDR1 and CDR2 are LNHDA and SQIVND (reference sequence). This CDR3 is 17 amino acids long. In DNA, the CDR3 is TGTGCCAGTACCGACAGACCCGGCGGGGGGATAGGTAGTGGCTACACCTTC. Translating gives CASTDRPGGGIGSGYTF.

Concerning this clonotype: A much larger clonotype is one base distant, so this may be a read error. The CDR3 DNA follows: TGCAGTACTTTCCCCTCAGGGACTAGTACGACCGGGGAGCTGTTTTTT. It specifies CSTFPSGTSTTGELFF. V is TRBV20-1 and J is TRBJ2-2; 8 bases map to TRBD2. J lost 5 bases, V lost 8 bases, and 16 bases had no gene match. This CDR3 has 16 amino acids. Germline V CDR1 and CDR2: DFQATT, SNEGSKA (reference sequence).

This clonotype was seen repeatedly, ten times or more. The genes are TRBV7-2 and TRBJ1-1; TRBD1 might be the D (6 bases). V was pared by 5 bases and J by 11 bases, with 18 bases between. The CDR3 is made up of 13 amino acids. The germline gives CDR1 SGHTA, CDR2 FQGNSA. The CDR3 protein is CASSGKNRAAAFF. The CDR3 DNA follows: TGTGCCAGCAGCGGAAAAAACAGGGCCGCCGCTTTCTTT.

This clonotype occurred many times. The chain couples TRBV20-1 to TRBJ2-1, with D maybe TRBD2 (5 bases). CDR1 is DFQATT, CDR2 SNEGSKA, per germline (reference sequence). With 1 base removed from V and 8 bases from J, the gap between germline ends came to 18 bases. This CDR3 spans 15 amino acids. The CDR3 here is CSARGAGSTGDEQFF. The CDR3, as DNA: TGCAGTGCTAGAGGGGCGGGCTCCACCGGGGATGAGCAGTTCTTC.

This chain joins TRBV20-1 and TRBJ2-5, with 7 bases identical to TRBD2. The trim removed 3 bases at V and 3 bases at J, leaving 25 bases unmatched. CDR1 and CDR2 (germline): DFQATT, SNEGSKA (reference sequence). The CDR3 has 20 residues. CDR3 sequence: CSARDNSGLTMAAVKETQYF. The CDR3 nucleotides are TGCAGTGCTAGGGACAATTCGGGACTAACGATGGCCGCCGTCAAAGAGACCCAGTACTTC.

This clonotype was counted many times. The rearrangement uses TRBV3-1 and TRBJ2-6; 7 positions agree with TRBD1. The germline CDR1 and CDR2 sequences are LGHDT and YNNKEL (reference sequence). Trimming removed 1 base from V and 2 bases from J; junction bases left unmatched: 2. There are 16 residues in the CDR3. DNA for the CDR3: TGTGCCAGCAGCCAAGGTACAGGGGCTGGGGCCAACGTCCTGACTTTC. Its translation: CASSQGTGAGANVLTF.

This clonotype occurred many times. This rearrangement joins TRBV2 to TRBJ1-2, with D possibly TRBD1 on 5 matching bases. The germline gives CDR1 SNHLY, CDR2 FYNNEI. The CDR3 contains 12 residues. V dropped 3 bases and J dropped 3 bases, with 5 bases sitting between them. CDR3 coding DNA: TGTGCCAGCAGTGAGGGGGACTATGGCTACACCTTC. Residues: CASSEGDYGYTF.

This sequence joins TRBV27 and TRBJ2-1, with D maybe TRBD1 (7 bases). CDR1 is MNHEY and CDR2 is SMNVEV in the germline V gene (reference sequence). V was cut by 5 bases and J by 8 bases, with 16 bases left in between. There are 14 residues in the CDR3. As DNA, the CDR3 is TGTGCCAGCAGTCCAGGGGGGCCCAGGTATGAGCAGTTCTTC. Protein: CASSPGGPRYEQFF.

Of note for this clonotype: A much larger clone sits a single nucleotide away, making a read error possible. The CDR3 is CASSTRTAYSGNTIYF. CDR3 bases: TGTGCCAGCAGCACTCGGACAGCGTACTCTGGAAACACCATATATTTT. The chain combines TRBV7-2 with TRBJ1-3, with a possible D match to TRBD1 (6 bases). The germline V gene encodes CDR1 SGHTA and CDR2 FQGNSA. The CDR3 runs 16 residues. Between the trimmed V and J ends, which lost 5 bases and 0 bases, there was a span of 14 bases. Full variable domain (rest looked up from reference TRBV7-2 and TRBJ1-3): GAGVSQSPSNKVTEKGKDVELRCDPISGHTALYWYRQSLGQGLEFLIYFQGNSAPDKSGLPSDRFSAERTGGSVSTLTIQRTQQEDSAVYLCASSTRTAYSGNTIYFGEGSWLTVV.